This TCR beta chain emerged from a study of glioma-infiltrating T cells. TCR alpha and beta CDR3 regions were amplified from RNA using iRepertoire nested multiplex PCR. TCRdb redid the calling of the multiplex PCR reads with MiXCR, one entry per CDR3 protein. This sample has more than 95,000 distinct CDR3 sequences, with around 31% found just once. The CDR3 totals 13 residues. From germline, CDR1 is LNHNV and CDR2 YYDKDF (reference sequence). This clonotype was observed at least ten times. One end of the junction fails to match germline, which may point to a read error. The source material was glioma tissue, nonneoplastic brain tissue, or PBMCs (not recorded which). This chain connects TRBV15 to TRBJ2-3; D might be TRBD1 (5 bases). The source is a human donor with low-grade glioma or glioblastoma, undergoing nonglioma brain surgery, or in good health (not recorded which). This CDR3 is CATRVASTATQYF. CDR3 nucleotide sequence: TGTGCCACCAGGGTGGCTTCGACAGCTACGCAGTATTTT. Full variable domain (outside the CDR3, taken from reference TRBV15 and TRBJ2-3): DAMVIQNPRYQVTQFGKPVTLSCSQTLNHNVMYWYQQKSSQAPKLLFHYYDKDFNNEADTPDNFQSRRPNTSFCFLDIRSPGLGDTAMYLCATRVASTATQYFGPGTRLTVL.